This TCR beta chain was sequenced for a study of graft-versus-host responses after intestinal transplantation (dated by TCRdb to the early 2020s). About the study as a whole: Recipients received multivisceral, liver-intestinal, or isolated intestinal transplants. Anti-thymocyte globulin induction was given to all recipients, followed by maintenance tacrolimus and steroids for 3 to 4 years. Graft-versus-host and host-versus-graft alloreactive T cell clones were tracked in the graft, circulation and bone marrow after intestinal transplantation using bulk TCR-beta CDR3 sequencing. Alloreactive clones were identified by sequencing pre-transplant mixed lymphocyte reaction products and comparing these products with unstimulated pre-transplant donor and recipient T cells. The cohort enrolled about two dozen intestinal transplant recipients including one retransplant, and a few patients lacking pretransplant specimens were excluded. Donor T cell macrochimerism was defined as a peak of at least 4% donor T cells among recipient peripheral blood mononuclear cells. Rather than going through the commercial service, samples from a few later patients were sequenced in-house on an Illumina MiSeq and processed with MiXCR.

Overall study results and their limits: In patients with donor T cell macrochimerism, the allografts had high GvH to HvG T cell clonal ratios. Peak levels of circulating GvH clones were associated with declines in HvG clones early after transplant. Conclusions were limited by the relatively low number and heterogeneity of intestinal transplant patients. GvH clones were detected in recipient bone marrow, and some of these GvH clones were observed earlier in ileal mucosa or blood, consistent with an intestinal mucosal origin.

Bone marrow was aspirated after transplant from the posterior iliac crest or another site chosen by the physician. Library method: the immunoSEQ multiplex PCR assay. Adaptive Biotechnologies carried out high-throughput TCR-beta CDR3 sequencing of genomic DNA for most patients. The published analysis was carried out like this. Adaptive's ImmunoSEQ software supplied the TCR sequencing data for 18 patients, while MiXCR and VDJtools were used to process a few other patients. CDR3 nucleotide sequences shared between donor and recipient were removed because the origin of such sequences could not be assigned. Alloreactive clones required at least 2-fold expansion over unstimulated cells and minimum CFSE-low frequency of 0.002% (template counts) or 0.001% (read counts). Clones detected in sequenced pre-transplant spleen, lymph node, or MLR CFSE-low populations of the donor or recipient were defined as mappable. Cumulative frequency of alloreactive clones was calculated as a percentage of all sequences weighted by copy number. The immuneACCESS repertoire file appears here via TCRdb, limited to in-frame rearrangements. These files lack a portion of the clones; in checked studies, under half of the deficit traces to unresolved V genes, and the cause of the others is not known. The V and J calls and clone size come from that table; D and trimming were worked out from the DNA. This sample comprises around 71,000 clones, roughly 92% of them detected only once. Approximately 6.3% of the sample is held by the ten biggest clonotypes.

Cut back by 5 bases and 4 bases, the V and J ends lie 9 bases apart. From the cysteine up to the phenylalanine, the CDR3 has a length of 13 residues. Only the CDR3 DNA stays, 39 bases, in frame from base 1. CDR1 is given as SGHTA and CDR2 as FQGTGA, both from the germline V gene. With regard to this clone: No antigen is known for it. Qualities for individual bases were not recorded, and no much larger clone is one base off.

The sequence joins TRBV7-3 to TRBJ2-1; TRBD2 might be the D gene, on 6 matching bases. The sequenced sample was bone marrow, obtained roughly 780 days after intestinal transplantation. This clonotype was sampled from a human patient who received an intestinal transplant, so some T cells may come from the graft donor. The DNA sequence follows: TGTGCCAGCAGCCAAGGGACTTACAATGAGCAGTTCTTC. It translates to CASSQGTYNEQFF.